A single count supports the clone carrying this T cell receptor beta chain. Antigen: not known. Since a much larger clone is just one base distant, this may be a read error. This entry comes from a study of identical twins. The study, taken as a whole, reports: The study reached conclusions through statistical analysis that was cross-sectional, not following the same donors. Twin pairs' shared out-of-frame alpha sequences were enriched in low generation probability. Surplus twin overlap in beta out-of-frame sequences was less pronounced. Fewer insertions marked abundant cord blood beta clonotypes; young adult naive trended weakly, memory not at all.

TCRdb analysed the 5' RACE reads with MiXCR anew, one entry per CDR3 protein. This table holds more than 1.5 million distinct CDR3 sequences, about 32% found once. The CDR3 contains 16 residues. CDR1 and CDR2 from the germline V gene are MNHNY and SVGAGI (reference sequence). Sequences were obtained from cord blood. This TCR was recovered from a newborn girl in good health. V usage is TRBV6-6 and J usage is TRBJ2-3; D is uncertain. In DNA form, the CDR3 reads TGTGCCAGCAATTACTCTACTCCCTTGGCGTTGAATACGCAGTATTTT. This translates into CASNYSTPLALNTQYF.